The T cell receptor (beta chain) under discussion was sequenced for a study of patients and donors after allogeneic stem cell transplantation. Each CDR3 protein is one row after TCRdb ran MiXCR on the RT-PCR reads. The profile shows about 23,000 distinct CDR3 sequences, about 30% of them singletons. This clonotype was counted between two and nine times. Sequencing used blood, either unsorted or a sorted T cell fraction (not recorded which). The TCR sequence derives from a human donor who was either an allogeneic HSCT recipient or a stem cell or donor lymphocyte infusion donor (not recorded which). It is not recorded whose cells these are; they may come from a transplant donor.

The CDR3 nucleotides are TGTGCCAGCAGCTTCGGGACAGGCCTCAATTCACCCCTCCACTTT. Protein product: CASSFGTGLNSPLHF. The chain is built from TRBV7-3 and TRBJ1-6, with 8 positions matching TRBD1. The V and J ends lost 3 bases and 7 bases, in that order; junction bases with no gene match: 5. The CDR3 sequence is 15 residues long. Germline-derived CDR1 and CDR2 are SGHTA and FQGTGA.